The T cell receptor beta chain described here comes from a study of T cells after yellow fever vaccination. Across the study: Fractions of limited cellularity were prepared by means of SMART-Seq v4 Ultra Low Input. The study's findings and limits: Though it reached lower strength, the secondary response hit its peak faster, day 5 versus 15.

This clonotype was observed many times. Its matching antigen is unknown. UMIs were added to TCR cDNA along with a universal primer site when it was made by 5'RACE template switching. One entry per CDR3 protein results from TCRdb running MiXCR on the 5' RACE reads. The repertoire holds 78,000 or so distinct CDR3 sequences, with about 7.7% as singletons. The V end lost 3 bases, the J end lost 4 bases, and 10 bases lay between the germline ends. Per germline, CDR1 SGDLS and CDR2 YYNGEE. The CDR3 loop spans 14 amino acids. Here the sequenced sample was CD8+ T cells sorted from PBMCs, taken approximately 11 days after the first yellow fever vaccination. This chain uses TRBV9 with TRBJ2-2; perhaps TRBD1 as D (5 bases). The TCR originated in a man aged 18 to 30 who received the YFV17D yellow fever vaccine. The CDR3 loop reads CASSAPDSTGELFF. The CDR3 region has the DNA TGTGCCAGCAGCGCCCCCGACAGCACCGGGGAGCTGTTTTTT.